Listed below are T cell receptor beta chains from one sample, sequenced in a study of shared clonotypes between healthy human individuals. The table came from immunoSEQ multiplex PCR; TCRdb's copy has only in-frame clones and leaves some out. The data show about 1 million clones, 60% to 80% seen once. Sequencing used memory CD4+ T cells sorted from blood. Receptors originate from a man younger than 35 in good health. Both conserved end residues are part of each CDR3. The D gene is left open where the match is weak. Not every row has a clone size; where given, it reads once, few, many or a size class.

d_gene	v_gene	j_gene	abundance	CDR3aa	CDR3nt
.	TRBV7-2	TRBJ2-7	.	CASSHQRSEQYF	TGTGCCAGCAGTCATCAGCGGAGCGAGCAGTACTTC
TRBD2	TRBV6-6	TRBJ2-5	.	CASSFSGGGTQYF	TGTGCCAGCAGTTTTAGCGGGGGGGGGACCCAGTACTTC
.	TRBV21-1	TRBJ1-2	.	CASSSPGSF	TGTGCCAGCAGCAGCCCGGGATCCTTC
.	TRBV5-1	TRBJ2-5	.	CASSLVGLAEETQYF	TGCGCCAGCAGCTTGGTCGGGTTAGCGGAAGAGACCCAGTACTTC
.	TRBV5-4	TRBJ1-6	.	CASSLYGDSPLHF	TGTGCCAGCAGCTTGTATGGGGATTCACCCCTCCACTTT
.	TRBV21-1	TRBJ2-7	.	CASSEQENEQYF	TGTGCCAGCAGCGAGCAGGAGAACGAGCAGTACTTC
TRBD1	TRBV27	TRBJ1-5	few	CASKSTGVNQPQHF	TGTGCCAGCAAATCTACAGGGGTCAATCAGCCCCAGCATTTT
.	TRBV10-3	TRBJ2-2	.	CAILVSNTGELFF	TGTGCCATCTTGGTATCGAACACCGGGGAGCTGTTTTTT
TRBD2	TRBV7-2	TRBJ2-5	.	CASSFQGGIETQYF	TGTGCCAGCAGCTTTCAGGGAGGGATAGAGACCCAGTACTTC
.	TRBV18	TRBJ2-7	.	CASSPRGGYEQYF	TGTGCCAGCTCACCCAGGGGGGGCTACGAGCAGTACTTC
.	TRBV2	TRBJ2-1	.	CASSEQSNEQFF	TGTGCCAGCAGTGAGCAGTCCAATGAGCAGTTCTTC
.	TRBV11-3	TRBJ1-1	.	CASSLALGTEAFF	TGTGCCAGCAGCTTGGCGCTCGGCACTGAAGCTTTCTTT
.	TRBV5-1	TRBJ1-2	.	CASSSQGYGYTF	TGCGCCAGCAGCTCGCAGGGATATGGCTACACCTTC
.	TRBV19	TRBJ1-1	few	CASSITGNTEAFF	TGTGCCAGTAGTATTACGGGAAACACTGAAGCTTTCTTT
TRBD1	TRBV5-6	TRBJ2-3	.	CASSRGQGGTDTQYF	TGTGCCAGCAGCCGAGGACAGGGTGGCACAGATACGCAGTATTTT
.	TRBV2	TRBJ2-2	.	CASSGWGKNTGELFF	TGTGCCAGCAGTGGTTGGGGGAAAAACACCGGGGAGCTGTTTTTT
TRBD1	TRBV28	TRBJ1-2	few	CASSSGQFYGYTF	TGTGCCAGCAGTTCGGGACAGTTCTATGGCTACACCTTC
.	TRBV12-5	TRBJ1-2	.	CASASRLHYGYTF	TGTGCTAGTGCTTCTAGACTACACTATGGCTACACCTTC
.	TRBV2	TRBJ1-5	.	CASTAEGGNQPQHF	TGTGCCAGCACGGCTGAGGGGGGCAATCAGCCCCAGCATTTT
.	TRBV27	TRBJ2-7	.	CASSLSINSYEQYF	TGTGCCAGCAGTTTATCCATCAACTCCTACGAGCAGTACTTC
TRBD1	TRBV11-2	TRBJ2-5	.	CASSKDRIETQYF	TGTGCCAGCAGCAAGGACAGGATAGAGACCCAGTACTTC
.	TRBV18	TRBJ2-3	.	CASSPPLNPETDTQYF	TGTGCCAGCTCCCCTCCTTTGAACCCAGAAACAGATACGCAGTATTTT
.	TRBV19	TRBJ1-4	.	CASRGTGTNEKLFF	TGTGCCAGTAGGGGGACGGGAACTAATGAAAAACTGTTTTTT
.	TRBV6-6	TRBJ2-6	.	CASRSGANVLTF	TGTGCCAGCCGCTCTGGGGCCAACGTCCTGACTTTC
.	TRBV5-6	TRBJ2-7	many	CASSANVNRVRSYEQYF	TGTGCCAGCAGCGCAAACGTAAACAGGGTAAGGAGCTACGAGCAGTACTTC
.	TRBV11-2	TRBJ2-2	.	CASSLYGSAAGELFF	TGTGCCAGCAGCTTATACGGGAGTGCCGCCGGGGAGCTGTTTTTT
.	TRBV15	TRBJ1-1	.	CATSRDLGAEAFF	TGTGCCACCAGCAGAGATTTAGGGGCTGAAGCTTTCTTT
TRBD2	TRBV6-1	TRBJ2-3	.	CASSERGGLSTDTQYF	TGTGCCAGCAGTGAACGCGGGGGGCTAAGCACAGATACGCAGTATTTT
.	TRBV7-2	TRBJ2-3	few	CASSLRRSTDTQYF	TGTGCCAGCAGCTTAAGACGCAGCACAGATACGCAGTATTTT
TRBD1	TRBV30	TRBJ2-3	.	CAWSGGQGAGDTQYF	TGTGCCTGGAGTGGGGGACAGGGGGCCGGGGATACGCAGTATTTT
.	TRBV18	TRBJ2-7	once	CASSPTQGYEQYF	TGTGCCAGCTCACCAACGCAGGGATACGAGCAGTACTTC
.	TRBV4-1	TRBJ1-1	.	CASSQEPGGRGDTEAFF	TGCGCCAGCAGCCAAGAGCCGGGGGGGCGAGGGGACACTGAAGCTTTCTTT
TRBD1	TRBV4-1	TRBJ2-5	.	CASRTTTGKAQETQYF	TGCGCCAGCAGAACTACGACAGGGAAGGCGCAAGAGACCCAGTACTTC
.	TRBV2	TRBJ2-3	.	CASRLGLKLRGDTQYF	TGTGCCAGCCGCCTGGGACTGAAGCTGAGGGGAGATACGCAGTATTTT
.	TRBV4-1	TRBJ2-2	.	CASSQGRARGMNGGELFF	TGCGCCAGCAGCCAAGGGAGGGCGAGGGGAATGAATGGCGGGGAGCTGTTTTTT
TRBD2	TRBV6-4	TRBJ2-3	many	CASSDSTSGGTDTQYF	TGTGCCAGCAGTGACTCGACTAGCGGGGGCACAGATACGCAGTATTTT
.	TRBV4-1	TRBJ2-3	.	CASSRLEINTQYF	TGCGCCAGCAGCCGACTAGAAATAAATACGCAGTATTTT
.	TRBV27	TRBJ1-6	once	CASYSGGRGFTSPLHF	TGTGCCAGCTATTCCGGCGGCCGGGGCTTTACATCACCCCTCCACTTT
.	TRBV6-5	TRBJ2-3	once	CASSRGGSSTDTQYF	TGTGCCAGCAGCCGAGGGGGGAGTAGCACAGATACGCAGTATTTT
.	TRBV18	TRBJ2-3	.	CASSPALWDTQYF	TGTGCCAGCTCACCAGCGCTTTGGGATACGCAGTATTTT
.	TRBV11-2	TRBJ1-6	.	CASSLDTARGFSNSPLHF	TGTGCCAGCAGCTTAGATACCGCGAGGGGCTTTAGTAATTCACCCCTCCACTTT
.	TRBV11-2	TRBJ1-4	.	CASSLSRGNEKLFF	TGTGCCAGCAGCTTAAGCCGGGGTAATGAAAAACTGTTTTTT
TRBD1	TRBV5-4	TRBJ1-4	.	CASSPSGTANEKLFF	TGTGCCAGCAGCCCATCCGGGACAGCTAATGAAAAACTGTTTTTT
TRBD2	TRBV7-7	TRBJ2-2	.	CASSLGGTSGAGELFF	TGTGCTAGCAGCTTAGGAGGGACTAGCGGGGCCGGGGAGCTGTTTTTT
TRBD1	TRBV18	TRBJ2-5	.	CASSPQGAETQYF	TGTGCCAGCTCACCCCAGGGGGCTGAGACCCAGTACTTC
.	TRBV5-4	TRBJ1-5	.	CASSLGPAGNQPQHF	TGTGCCAGCAGCTTGGGCCCGGCGGGGAATCAGCCCCAGCATTTT
TRBD1	TRBV19	TRBJ1-6	.	CAASTTGDNSPLHF	TGTGCCGCCTCAACCACAGGGGATAATTCACCCCTCCACTTT
TRBD1	TRBV5-4	TRBJ2-5	.	CASSFRQGSPQETQYF	TGTGCCAGCAGCTTCCGACAGGGATCTCCCCAAGAGACCCAGTACTTC
TRBD1	TRBV7-8	TRBJ1-1	.	CASSSRDRGGTEAFF	TGTGCCAGCAGCTCACGCGACAGGGGGGGAACTGAAGCTTTCTTT
.	TRBV13	TRBJ1-5	.	CASSFSGLKQPQHF	TGTGCCAGCAGCTTTTCAGGGCTGAAACAGCCCCAGCATTTT
.	TRBV5-5	TRBJ1-2	.	CASSPGDYGYTF	TGTGCCAGCAGCCCGGGAGACTATGGCTACACCTTC
.	TRBV19	TRBJ1-4	.	CAPRIDGVNEKLFF	TGTGCTCCGCGGATAGACGGAGTAAATGAAAAACTGTTTTTT
.	TRBV25-1	TRBJ1-3	.	CASSDRRNSGNTIYF	TGTGCCAGCAGTGATCGACGCAATTCTGGAAACACCATATATTTT
.	TRBV25-1	TRBJ2-2	.	CASSEYTGELFF	TGTGCCAGCAGTGAATATACCGGGGAGCTGTTTTTT
TRBD1	TRBV4-1	TRBJ2-5	.	CASSQEGTGHETQYF	TGCGCCAGCAGCCAAGAAGGGACAGGGCACGAGACCCAGTACTTC